This T cell receptor beta chain was obtained from a study of cytomegalovirus exposure and HLA in healthy donors (dated 2017 in TCRdb). General notes on the study: According to an earlier analysis of 587 of the donors, 150 million to 200 million T cells yielded 95 million to 140 million unique TCR beta sequences and around 300 Gb of sequence data. The later analysis used no new phenotypic data to find candidate immune exposures, relying instead on TCR beta sequences and their occurrence across donors. An earlier analysis of around 580 of the donors used high-throughput TCR beta sequencing to judge whether each TCR beta V gene segment behaved as functional or pseudogenic. In addition to the first cohort of roughly 700 subjects, a separate validation cohort of 130 or so different subjects was used. Four to six DR-DQ haplotypes were handled as single units for association and clustering, since linkage in the cohort was strong. Typing coverage varied by locus: roughly 629-640 donors for A, B, C, DRB1 and DQB1; roughly 560 for DQA1; about 570 for DPA1; more than 450 for DPB1. All discovery cohort repertoires had been generated using a single sequencing platform. HLA typing covered class I and class II loci at four-digit resolution. On average, 235,054 unique TCR beta nucleotide sequences were sequenced per donor among a few hundred genotyped donors of the cohort, with around 19% of those sequences being non-productive. The study aimed to test whether cataloging public T cell receptors could reveal signatures of past pathogen exposure. A later analysis re-analyzed previously published TCR beta repertoires from approximately 700 donors and added high-resolution HLA genotyping to study TCR occurrence patterns. Donor age, sex, ethnicity and CMV serostatus were compiled alongside the repertoire data. The T cell repertoires of 550 to 850 subjects were profiled by immunosequencing and related to cytomegalovirus serostatus. Genome-wide SNP genotypes for about three fifths of the roughly 670 donors were used in a later genetic analysis, which treated that subset as a discovery cohort. To predict cytomegalovirus infection status, the study brought together high-throughput TCR immunosequencing, statistical association of individual TCRs with disease status, and machine learning. Of the roughly 400 genotyped donors, 81% fell in the genetic ancestry cluster associated with self-reported Caucasian donors. Approximately 310 gigabases of sequencing data and tens of millions of unique TCR sequences were included in an early release covering several hundred HLA-typed donors. Findings and caveats that apply to the study as a whole: Because counts were too low, about 15 rarely observed V segments, including chromosome 9 orphons, were left out of the earlier analysis of approximately 500 of the donors. According to a later analysis, most CMV-associated TCR beta chains appeared to be HLA-restricted, and the HLA associations seemed to be driven largely by CMV exposure. Several of the top co-occurrence clusters appeared to be linked to parvovirus B19, influenza, CMV and Epstein-Barr virus, according to a later analysis. The classifier was reported to diagnose cytomegalovirus status with high specificity and sensitivity in both the original cohort and the validation cohort. A later analysis found that TCR association rates varied across HLA loci, with DRB1 alleles showing the most associated TCRs and HLA-C alleles the fewest. Correlated functional status among segregating V segments might be attributable to linkage disequilibrium, but an unknown experimental factor could not be ruled out. In an earlier analysis of roughly 500 of the donors, most TCR beta V segments appeared in productive rearrangements about 87% or about 30% of the time, broadly matching IMGT annotations. Presence/absence analyses assumed roughly uniform sequencing depth across donors, an assumption that may not hold. An association between a missense DCLRE1C variant and V-gene and J-gene trimming of TCR beta chains was found in a later genetic analysis and replicated in an independent cohort. Only TCR beta chains were sequenced in this cohort, and the absence of alpha or paired-chain data limited detectable features. The 87-base-pair reads could not distinguish some IMGT-functional V segments, including TRBV6-2 and TRBV6-3, so those segments were excluded. In vitro tests confirmed that a few of the cytomegalovirus-associated TCR beta chains recognize cytomegalovirus antigens. Because HLA typing was missing for some donors at each locus, association tests included only the typed subset. The authors suggested that the approach could potentially be generalized to other disease states and immunological phenotypes. When HLA alleles, especially DR and DQ, strongly co-occurred, attributing TCR associations to individual alleles was difficult. In a later analysis, HLA-associated TCR beta chains showed more clonal expansion and lower generation probabilities than non-associated chains that were equally common. A later analysis associated about 17,000 TCR beta sequences with specific HLA alleles at a false discovery rate of 0.05. A total of 150 or so TCR beta chains were listed by the study as associated with cytomegalovirus. Compared with the approximately 710-donor mean, donors in an Asian-associated ancestry cluster had fewer N-insertions in productive TCRs, according to a later genetic analysis. A group of highly shared sequence variants was considered likely to be a technical artifact of the sequencing pipeline. While some public TCRs were present in many individuals, most TCR sequences turned up only very rarely across donors. A further reported finding was that TCR beta sequences accurately predicted the HLA-A and HLA-B alleles for most subjects in the first cohort. For the cohort, immune exposure information was limited to CMV serostatus.

Libraries came from the immunoSEQ multiplex PCR assay. The multiplex PCR relied on a mix of 60 forward primers for TCR Vbeta segments and 13 reverse primers for TCR Jbeta segments. Amplification of the CDR3 region of rearranged TCR beta genes was performed with a multiplex PCR assay on genomic DNA. The amplified TCR beta libraries were sequenced on the Illumina HiSeq System as 87-base-pair reads. As for how the authors treated the data: A later analysis tallied roughly 76 million unique TCR beta chains across the 650 to 750 repertoires, and around 10 million of those chains were shared by two or more donors. To remove PCR and sequencing errors, raw reads were error-corrected and collapsed into unique sequences using a nearest-neighbor algorithm that merged closely related sequences. To assign V, D and J gene segments, CDR3 sequences were aligned to IMGT reference sequences. Each retained sequence needed at least a six-nucleotide match to both a V gene segment and a J gene segment. A rearrangement counted as productive if the CDR3 had no stop codons and remained in frame with V and J, and every other rearrangement counted as non-productive. CDR3 was defined according to IMGT convention as the region running from the second conserved V-encoded cysteine to the conserved J-encoded phenylalanine. In an earlier analysis of around 640 of the donors, sequences lacking an unambiguous match to a single V gene segment were excluded. In an earlier analysis of more than 500 of the donors, a V segment was called functional when productive rearrangements were above 56.7%, and segregating when the standard deviation between donors exceeded 5%. A statistical classification framework was built for diagnosing cytomegalovirus status from the catalog of TCR beta chain sequences. A later analysis assigned V and J genes by comparing TCR nucleotide sequences with IMGT/GENE-DB human TR gene sequences. The TCRdist pipeline was used in a later analysis to assign CDR3 sequences and most-parsimonious VDJ recombination scenarios. In a later analysis, every TCR beta chain was defined by the combination of its CDR3 amino acid sequence and its V-gene family, and reads without a unique V-gene family were dropped. A later analysis removed 592 highly shared, low-generation-probability nucleotide sequences to deal with suspected cross-contamination and a sequencing artifact. For each public chain, a later analysis derived a clonal expansion index from normalized ranks of inferred template counts within each repertoire. A later analysis computed generation probabilities with a VDJ recombination model fitted to out-of-frame rearrangements, and checked the results against IGoR. In a later analysis, TCR-TCR, TCR-HLA and TCR-CMV co-occurrence was scored with hypergeometric tests, and a repertoire-size bias correction was applied to TCR pairs. In a later analysis, false discovery rates were estimated by permuting HLA or CMV assignments 20 times. In a later analysis, co-occurring TCRs were grouped using DBSCAN, with TCRdist sequence similarity added in when clustering inside HLA-allele-positive subsets. Co-occurrence clustering excluded repertoires with fewer than 30,000 or more than 120,000 public chains, plus five with anomalous nucleotide sharing. The table comes from immuneACCESS by way of TCRdb, which keeps in-frame sequences with V and J called. Part of the clones is missing from these tables; in studies checked, under half for an unresolved V gene and the rest for unknown reasons. Clone size and V and J calls were adopted from that table, with D and trimming inferred from the DNA. The sample contains 100,000 to 150,000 clones, about 80% of them found a single time. Of the sample, roughly 3.1% is held by the ten largest clones.

V was cut back by 3 bases and J by 3 bases, leaving a gap of 8 bases between them. The CDR3 spans 13 residues, from the cysteine through the phenylalanine. Just the 39-base CDR3 DNA is kept, in frame starting at base 1. According to the germline V gene, CDR1 reads MGHDK and CDR2 reads SYGVNS. Of note for this clone: The specificity of this receptor is unknown. Base qualities are not at hand, and no much larger clone is one base apart.

In total, 600 or so healthy bone marrow donors made up the cohort. All cohort members were sampled while nominally healthy, although unrecorded immune exposures were likely present. The donor tested CMV seronegative and was one of the 352 seronegative cohort members. A peripheral blood sample was provided by each donor, and peripheral blood mononuclear cells were used for TCR beta sequencing. The Qiagen DNeasy Blood Extraction Kit was used to extract genomic DNA from the blood cell samples. Material: PBMCs. This chain is built from TRBV25-1 and TRBJ1-1; a confident D gene designation cannot be given. The source of this sequence is a man aged 30-40 years in good health and CMV-seronegative. This receptor carries the CDR3 CASSEALDTEAFF. The nucleotide sequence reads TGTGCCAGCAGTGAGGCCCTGGACACTGAAGCTTTCTTT.